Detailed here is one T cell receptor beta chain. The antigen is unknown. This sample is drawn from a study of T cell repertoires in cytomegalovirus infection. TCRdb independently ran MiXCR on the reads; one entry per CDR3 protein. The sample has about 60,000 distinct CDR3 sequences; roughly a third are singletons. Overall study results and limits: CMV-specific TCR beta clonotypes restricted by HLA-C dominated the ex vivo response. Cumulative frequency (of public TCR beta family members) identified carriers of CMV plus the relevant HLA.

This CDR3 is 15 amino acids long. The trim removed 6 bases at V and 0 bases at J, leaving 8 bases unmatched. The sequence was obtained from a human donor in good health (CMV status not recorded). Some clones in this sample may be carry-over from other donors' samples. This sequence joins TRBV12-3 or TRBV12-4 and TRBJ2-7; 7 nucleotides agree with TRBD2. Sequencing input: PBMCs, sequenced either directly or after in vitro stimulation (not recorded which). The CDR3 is CASSTSGASSYEQYF. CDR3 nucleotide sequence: TGTGCCAGCAGCACGAGCGGGGCAAGCTCCTACGAGCAGTACTTC.